Below are 8 T cell receptor beta chains sequenced from a single sample in a study of beta chain features in type 1 diabetes. Points from the study as a whole: Researchers report that Type 1 diabetes patients had moderately but significantly shorter TCRB CDR3s across all four CD4+ subsets.

Sequenced material consisted of expressed TCRB transcripts (all of the isolated RNA was reverse transcribed). Assay: immunoSEQ multiplex PCR; the TCRdb copy retains only in-frame clones and omits some. The sample contains about 150,000 clones, 7.8% of which appear only once. Which antigens these TCRs recognize remains unknown. The sequencing input was central memory CD4+ T cells from blood. These receptors were taken from a woman aged 40 to 50 with type 1 diabetes.

The V and J genes are TRBV30 and TRBJ1-4; TRBD1 matches at 8 bases. The CDR3 has 13 residues. The trim removed 5 bases at V and 6 bases at J, leaving 5 bases unmatched. Germline values: CDR1 GTSNPN, CDR2 SVGIG (reference sequence). As DNA, the CDR3 is TGTGCCTGGCGAGGACAGGGCCATGAAAAACTGTTTTTT. This gives the protein CAWRGQGHEKLFF.

This clone was counted a few times. The chain recombines TRBV7-2 with TRBJ2-5, with TRBD1 matching over 8 bases. CDR3 size: 14 residues. The ends lost 5 bases at V and 11 bases at J; junction bases unmatched: 13. CDR1 is SGHTA, CDR2 FQGNSA, per germline. The DNA for the CDR3 is TGTGCCAGCAGCCTGATGACAGGGGTTGAAGAGCAGTACTTC. As protein: CASSLMTGVEEQYF.

This clone was counted between two and nine times. The chain carries TRBV9 and TRBJ2-1; a weak D match, TRBD2 (5 bases). In germline, CDR1 is SGDLS, CDR2 YYNGEE. Trimming removed 3 bases at V and 4 bases at J, with 14 bases between. The CDR3 has 15 residues. The CDR3 protein is CASSGWAGSYNEQFF. Here the CDR3 DNA reads TGTGCCAGCAGCGGGTGGGCGGGCTCTTACAATGAGCAGTTCTTC.

The chain recombines TRBV28 with TRBJ1-1; maybe TRBD1 (5 bases). The CDR3 spans 11 residues. Trimming pared 6 bases from V and 11 bases from J, leaving 13 bases between. Germline V gene lookup returns CDR1 MDHEN and CDR2 SYDVKM. CDR3 sequence reads: CASSSDRGAFF. DNA of the CDR3: TGTGCCAGCAGCTCCGACCGGGGGGCTTTCTTT. The full variable domain, rest sourced from reference TRBV28 and TRBJ1-1, is DVKVTQSSRYLVKRTGEKVFLECVQDMDHENMFWYRQDPGLGLRLIYFSYDVKMKEKGDIPEGYSVSREKKERFSLILESASTNQTSMYLCASSSDRGAFFGQGTRLTVV.

This clone was seen many times. V is TRBV14 and J is TRBJ2-5; D may be TRBD1 (5 bases). V lost 6 bases, J lost 6 bases, and 14 bases lay in between. Per germline, CDR1 SGHDN and CDR2 FVKESK. This CDR3 is 13 amino acids long. CDR3: CASRRTLVQTQYF. CDR3 bases: TGTGCCAGCAGAAGGACACTGGTACAGACCCAGTACTTC.

The chain uses TRBV5-1 and TRBJ2-7, with a tentative D call TRBD2 (5 bases). Trimming stripped 4 bases from V and 6 bases from J, with 17 bases between. Germline CDR1 reads SGHRS; CDR2 reads YFSETQ. The CDR3 sequence is 14 residues long. The CDR3 DNA reads as TGCGCCAGCAGCCCAACCGAGGGAAACGTCGAGCAGTACTTC. It encodes CASSPTEGNVEQYF.

This clone was observed a handful of times. The rearrangement links TRBV5-1 to TRBJ2-6; possibly TRBD1 for D (6 bases). The CDR3 runs to 14 residues. Trimming left V 7 bases short and J 4 bases short, with 12 bases between. Germline V lookup: CDR1 SGHRS, CDR2 YFSETQ. CDR3 protein: CASLAGVGANVLTF. As DNA, the CDR3 is TGCGCCAGCCTCGCAGGGGTAGGGGCCAACGTCCTGACTTTC.

The chain employs TRBV18 and TRBJ2-2; no definite D call. Germline loops: CDR1 KGHSH, CDR2 LQKENI. V shed 0 bases and J shed 5 bases, with 4 bases lying between them. The CDR3 has 13 amino acids. CDR3 in amino acids: CASSPPPTGELFF. CDR3 nucleotides: TGTGCCAGCTCACCACCTCCGACCGGGGAGCTGTTTTTT. Drawing the rest from reference TRBV18 and TRBJ2-2, the complete variable domain is NAGVMQNPRHLVRRRGQEARLRCSPMKGHSHVYWYRQLPEEGLKFMVYLQKENIIDESGMPKERFSAEFPKEGPSILRIQQVVRGDSAAYFCASSPPPTGELFFGEGSRLTVL.